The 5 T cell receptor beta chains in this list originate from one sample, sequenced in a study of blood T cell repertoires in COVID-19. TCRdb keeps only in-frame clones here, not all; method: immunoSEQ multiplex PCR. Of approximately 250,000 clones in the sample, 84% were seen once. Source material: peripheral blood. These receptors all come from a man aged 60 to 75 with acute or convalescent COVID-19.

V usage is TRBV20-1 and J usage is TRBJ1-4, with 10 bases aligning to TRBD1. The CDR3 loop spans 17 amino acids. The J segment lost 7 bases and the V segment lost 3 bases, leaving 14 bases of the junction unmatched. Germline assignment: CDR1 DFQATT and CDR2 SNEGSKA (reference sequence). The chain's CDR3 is CSASSPRQGAEGEKLFF. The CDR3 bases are TGCAGTGCTAGTTCCCCGAGACAGGGGGCGGAGGGTGAAAAACTGTTTTTT.

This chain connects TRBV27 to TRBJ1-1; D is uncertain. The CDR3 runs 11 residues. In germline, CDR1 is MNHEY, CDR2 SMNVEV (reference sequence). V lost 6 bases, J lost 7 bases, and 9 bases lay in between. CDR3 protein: CASRDGGEAFF. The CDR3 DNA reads TGTGCCAGCAGGGATGGAGGTGAAGCTTTCTTT.

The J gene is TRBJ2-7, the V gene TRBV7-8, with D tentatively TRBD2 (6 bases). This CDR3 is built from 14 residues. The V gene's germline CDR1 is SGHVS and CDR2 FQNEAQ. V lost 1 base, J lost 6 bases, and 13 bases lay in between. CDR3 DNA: TGTGCCAGCAGCTTAGGGGTTAGCGGACGCGAGCAGTACTTC. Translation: CASSLGVSGREQYF.

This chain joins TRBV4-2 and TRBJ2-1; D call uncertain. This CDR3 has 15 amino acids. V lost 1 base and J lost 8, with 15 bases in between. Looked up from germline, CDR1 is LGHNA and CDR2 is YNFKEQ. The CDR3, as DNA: TGTGCCAGCAGCCAAGCGGTGGGCCGTCAATATGAGCAGTTCTTC. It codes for CASSQAVGRQYEQFF.

This CDR3 reads CASREGLGLYNEQFF. The CDR3 DNA follows: TGTGCCAGCAGGGAGGGACTAGGTCTCTACAATGAGCAGTTCTTC. The V and J genes are TRBV6-5 and TRBJ2-1, with 8 positions matching TRBD2. Germline V gene data show CDR1 as MNHEY and CDR2 as SVGAGI. V shed 6 bases and J 3 bases; nucleotides not matched to a gene: 7. The CDR3 is 15 residues long.